Reported below is one TCR beta chain. Its target is unknown. This sample was taken from a study of PD-L1 blockade in urothelial cancer. Whole-study context: Beginning at some point between 2012 and 2014, patients received atezolizumab, given as 1,200 mg intravenously every 3 weeks. Once treatment had started, blood was analyzed at 3 weeks (second dose) and again at 6 weeks. Per blood sample, T cells had a median of around 150,000.

Study-wide points: Tumor-associated clones in blood expanded more at 3 weeks in durable-benefit patients.

CDR1 is MRHNA, CDR2 SNTAGT, per germline. The ends lost 5 bases at V and 5 bases at J; junction bases unmatched: 13. The CDR3 spans 16 residues. Here immunoSEQ multiplex PCR was the method, and the copy in TCRdb shows in-frame clones only, minus some. The sample consists of tens of thousands of clones, roughly 86% of them appearing once. J is TRBJ2-3 and V is TRBV6-4, with 7 positions matching TRBD2. The starting material was PBMCs, obtained around atezolizumab (anti-PD-L1) treatment. The source is a man aged 60 to 69 with urothelial cancer. Here the CDR3 reads CASSPSPGSGEDTQYF. CDR3 in DNA: TGTGCCAGCAGTCCCTCCCCCGGCAGCGGGGAAGATACGCAGTATTTT.